The rows below give T cell receptor beta chains drawn from one sample of a study of radiation and T cells in renal cell carcinoma. Libraries were prepared by immunoSEQ multiplex PCR; TCRdb keeps only in-frame clonotypes and omits some of them. The repertoire holds 100,000 to 150,000 clones, about 88% seen once, with 4.5% to 7.5% in the top ten. Source: blood, taken from a patient whose treatment included radiotherapy and nephrectomy. These receptors all stem from a woman in her sixties or seventies with renal cell carcinoma. The CDR3 runs from the conserved cysteine through the conserved F or W. Each record gives: J gene, clone size, D gene, V gene, CDR3 protein, CDR3 DNA. D genes are given only for firm matches. For some rows the clone size is stated as once, few or many, or as a class when expanded; others skip it.

TRBJ1-6 | . | TRBD1 | TRBV5-4 | CASSTGQGNSPLHF | TGTGCCAGCAGCACGGGACAGGGCAATTCACCCCTCCACTTT
TRBJ2-1 | once | . | TRBV5-1 | CASSLAAGRINEQFF | TGCGCCAGCAGCTTGGCGGCGGGGCGTATCAATGAGCAGTTCTTC
TRBJ1-1 | . | . | TRBV12-5 | CASGLTVYTEAFF | TGTGCTAGTGGTTTGACAGTTTACACTGAAGCTTTCTTT
TRBJ1-1 | . | . | TRBV6-1 | CASSEVIGRDTEAFF | TGTGCCAGCAGTGAAGTTATAGGGAGGGACACTGAAGCTTTCTTT
TRBJ2-1 | once | TRBD1 | TRBV7-9 | CASSPDRGHGSYNEQFF | TGTGCCAGCAGCCCTGACAGGGGGCATGGATCCTACAATGAGCAGTTCTTC
TRBJ1-1 | . | . | TRBV5-4 | CASTLTNRAVNTEAFF | TGTGCCAGCACATTAACAAACAGGGCGGTGAACACTGAAGCTTTCTTT
TRBJ2-5 | . | TRBD2 | TRBV9 | CASSGSGGSETQYF | TGTGCCAGCAGCGGTAGCGGGGGCTCAGAGACCCAGTACTTC
TRBJ2-3 | . | . | TRBV7-2 | CASMGGQTRTDTQYF | TGTGCCAGCATGGGGGGACAAACACGCACAGATACGCAGTATTTT
TRBJ2-7 | . | . | TRBV27 | CASSLSKGEGRSYEQYF | TGTGCCAGCAGTTTATCGAAGGGGGAGGGTCGATCCTACGAGCAGTACTTC
TRBJ1-5 | . | . | TRBV7-2 | CASRLTVGNNQPQHF | TGTGCCAGCAGGCTAACGGTAGGCAACAATCAGCCCCAGCATTTT
TRBJ2-7 | . | TRBD1 | TRBV30 | CAWSHRGRYEQYF | TGTGCCTGGAGTCACAGGGGGAGGTACGAGCAGTACTTC
TRBJ2-5 | . | . | TRBV6-6 | CASSYSRETQYF | TGTGCCAGCAGTTACTCGAGGGAGACCCAGTACTTC
TRBJ1-2 | . | TRBD1 | TRBV19 | CASSTRQGPNYGYTF | TGTGCCAGTAGCACTCGACAGGGTCCCAACTATGGCTACACCTTC
TRBJ2-3 | . | TRBD2 | TRBV6-4 | CASRLAGGGDTQYF | TGTGCCAGCAGACTAGCGGGGGGCGGAGATACGCAGTATTTT
TRBJ2-1 | . | . | TRBV6-4 | CASSDKGWRTTYNEQFF | TGTGCCAGCAGTGACAAGGGGTGGCGGACCACCTACAATGAGCAGTTCTTC
TRBJ2-3 | . | TRBD2 | TRBV6-4 | CASSDGAGGTDTQYF | TGTGCCAGCAGTGACGGTGCGGGGGGCACAGATACGCAGTATTTT
TRBJ1-1 | . | . | TRBV7-9 | CASSLSPFGRGDTEAFF | TGTGCCAGCAGCTTAAGCCCCTTTGGCAGGGGTGACACTGAAGCTTTCTTT
TRBJ2-5 | . | TRBD1 | TRBV13 | CASSSGTAVQETQYF | TGTGCCAGCAGCTCGGGGACAGCCGTCCAAGAGACCCAGTACTTC
TRBJ1-1 | once | TRBD1 | TRBV7-9 | CASSPTGAEAFF | TGTGCCAGCAGCCCGACAGGGGCTGAAGCTTTCTTT
TRBJ2-1 | . | . | TRBV6-6 | CASSYSDNEQFF | TGTGCCAGCAGTTACTCCGACAATGAGCAGTTCTTC
TRBJ2-5 | . | . | TRBV9 | CASSAKETQYF | TGTGCCAGCAGCGCGAAGGAGACCCAGTACTTC
TRBJ2-3 | . | . | TRBV19 | CAVARVGTDTQYF | TGTGCAGTAGCCAGGGTGGGTACAGATACGCAGTATTTT
TRBJ2-1 | few | . | TRBV28 | CASSLWELGGYNEQFF | TGTGCCAGCAGTTTATGGGAGCTGGGGGGATACAATGAGCAGTTCTTC
TRBJ1-1 | . | TRBD1 | TRBV6-1 | CASSRRGLTEAFF | TGTGCCAGCAGCCGCAGGGGGCTCACTGAAGCTTTCTTT
TRBJ1-1 | . | . | TRBV28 | CASSLSGRASTEAFF | TGTGCCAGCAGTTTGTCAGGGAGGGCCAGCACTGAAGCTTTCTTT
TRBJ2-7 | . | TRBD1 | TRBV28 | CASSFPSDRAYEQYF | TGTGCCAGCAGTTTCCCATCCGACAGGGCCTACGAGCAGTACTTC
TRBJ1-1 | . | TRBD1 | TRBV5-4 | CASSAGQGKAFF | TGTGCCAGCAGCGCCGGACAGGGAAAAGCTTTCTTT
TRBJ1-3 | . | . | TRBV4-3 | CASSQDESNSGNTIYF | TGCGCCAGCAGCCAAGACGAGAGCAACTCTGGAAACACCATATATTTT
TRBJ1-1 | few | . | TRBV7-8 | CASSDLRMNTEAFF | TGTGCCAGCAGCGACCTACGGATGAACACTGAAGCTTTCTTT
TRBJ1-5 | . | . | TRBV6-1 | CASLRTFSNQPQHF | TGTGCCAGCCTCAGGACTTTTAGCAATCAGCCCCAGCATTTT
TRBJ2-3 | once | . | TRBV5-4 | CASRLRSTDTQYF | TGTGCCAGCCGGCTTAGAAGCACAGATACGCAGTATTTT
TRBJ1-6 | . | . | TRBV5-4 | CASSLGRGNYNSPLHF | TGTGCCAGCAGCTTAGGACGGGGAAACTATAATTCACCCCTCCACTTT
TRBJ2-7 | once | TRBD1 | TRBV30 | CAWSTGTGHNEQYF | TGTGCCTGGAGTACTGGGACAGGGCACAACGAGCAGTACTTC
TRBJ2-7 | . | . | TRBV2 | CASTSDYEQYF | TGTGCCAGCACCTCCGACTACGAGCAGTACTTC
TRBJ1-5 | . | . | TRBV27 | CASSLGQGNQPQHF | TGTGCCAGCAGTTTAGGGCAGGGTAATCAGCCCCAGCATTTT
TRBJ1-1 | . | . | TRBV11-1 | CASSLEKTLNTEAFF | TGTGCCAGCAGCTTAGAAAAGACATTGAACACTGAAGCTTTCTTT
TRBJ1-4 | . | . | TRBV29-1 | CSVQGLTGEKLFF | TGCAGCGTCCAAGGCCTCACGGGAGAAAAACTGTTTTTT
TRBJ1-5 | . | . | TRBV5-6 | CASSLGQRGQPQHF | TGTGCCAGCAGCTTGGGGCAGAGGGGTCAGCCCCAGCATTTT
TRBJ1-1 | . | . | TRBV7-8 | CASSLYSGEPEAFF | TGTGCCAGCAGCTTATACTCAGGGGAACCTGAAGCTTTCTTT
TRBJ2-7 | . | TRBD2 | TRBV13 | CASSLMTSGGAPYEQYF | TGTGCCAGCAGCTTAATGACAAGCGGGGGGGCCCCCTACGAGCAGTACTTC
TRBJ1-6 | . | TRBD1 | TRBV11-2 | CASSLGGQGNSPLHF | TGTGCCAGCAGCTTAGGGGGACAGGGGAATTCACCCCTCCACTTT
TRBJ2-7 | . | . | TRBV19 | CASSINLGRNSYEQYF | TGTGCCAGTAGTATAAACCTTGGCAGGAATTCCTACGAGCAGTACTTC
TRBJ1-2 | . | . | TRBV7-2 | CASSFDKGGYTF | TGTGCCAGCAGCTTCGATAAGGGCGGCTACACCTTC
TRBJ1-1 | . | . | TRBV30 | CAWSVLTEAFF | TGTGCCTGGAGTGTACTCACTGAAGCTTTCTTT
TRBJ1-4 | . | TRBD1 | TRBV15 | CATSRGGVGGGDEKLFF | TGTGCCACCAGCAGAGGAGGGGTGGGAGGGGGCGACGAAAAACTGTTTTTT
TRBJ2-7 | . | TRBD1 | TRBV7-8 | CASSLRDRGYEQYF | TGTGCCAGCAGCTTACGGGACAGGGGCTACGAGCAGTACTTC
TRBJ2-1 | once | . | TRBV28 | CASTRQGGNNEQFF | TGTGCCAGCACCAGGCAGGGGGGTAACAATGAGCAGTTCTTC
TRBJ2-1 | . | . | TRBV19 | CASSTGFPYNEQFF | TGTGCCAGTAGTACAGGGTTCCCCTACAATGAGCAGTTCTTC